This T cell receptor beta chain originates from a study of prognosis after radiotherapy for stage I lung cancer. As for the study in general: SBRT was given in 3 to 5 fractions at a biologically effective dose of at least 100 Gy as radiotherapy. Broader study findings: It is unknown whether the expanded TCR clones recognize the tumor.

Trimming cost V 1 base and J 1 base, with 8 bases left between them. Germline V lookup: CDR1 SGHRS, CDR2 YFSETQ. The CDR3 consists of 14 residues. Multiplex PCR, run in two rounds, amplified TCR beta CDR3 from genomic DNA. Gene-specific TRBV and TRBJ primers were used in PCR round one. TCRdb re-analysed the multiplex PCR reads in MiXCR, keeping a single row per CDR3 protein. The sample carries about 19,000 distinct CDR3 sequences, 40% to 55% recorded once. This clonotype was detected once. What it recognizes is unknown. The material sequenced was PBMCs, taken before or after stereotactic body radiation therapy (not recorded which). The origin of this receptor is a donor at least 50 years old with non-small cell lung cancer. The chain uses TRBV5-1 and TRBJ1-1; D unclear. The CDR3 bases are TGCGCCAGCAGCTTGTGGGGAGAGAACACTGAAGCTTTCTTT. It specifies CASSLWGENTEAFF.